This passage covers 27 T cell receptor beta chains from one sample sequenced in a study of blood T cell repertoires in COVID-19. TCRdb keeps only in-frame clones here, not all; method: immunoSEQ multiplex PCR. This sample has 180,000 or so clones, with approximately 80% found just once. The sample comprised peripheral blood. The receptors shown here come from a middle-aged woman with COVID-19, enrolled during active disease.

This chain joins TRBV5-5 and TRBJ1-1; D is undetermined. This CDR3 has 14 amino acids. Trimming removed 5 bases from V and 2 bases from J, with 13 bases in between. CDR1 is SGHKS, CDR2 YYEKEE, per germline (reference sequence). The CDR3 is CASRDGPGNTEAFF. CDR3 sequence (DNA): TGTGCCAGCAGAGATGGCCCGGGAAACACTGAAGCTTTCTTT.

The chain joins TRBV4-1 to TRBJ1-6; 7 positions agree with TRBD1. The CDR3 spans 16 residues. V trimming: 1 base; J trimming: 7 bases; junction bases outside the gene matches: 7. The germline gives CDR1 MGHRA, CDR2 YSYEKL. The CDR3 DNA follows: TGCGCCAGCAGCCAAGTTTCGGACAGGACAAATTCACCCCTCCACTTT. Protein product: CASSQVSDRTNSPLHF.

Written as DNA, the CDR3 is TGTGCCAGCAGTTCAACAGGGGGCTCTGGCTACACCTTC. Protein sequence: CASSSTGGSGYTF. The chain recombines TRBV28 with TRBJ1-2; 9 bases fit TRBD1. The ends lost 4 bases at V and 7 bases at J; junction bases unmatched: 4. The germline V gene encodes CDR1 MDHEN and CDR2 SYDVKM. The CDR3 totals 13 residues.

V and J are TRBV30 and TRBJ1-3; no reliable D call. The V gene lost 4 bases and the J gene lost 2 bases, with 3 bases spanning the gap. This CDR3 comprises 11 residues. CDR1 is GTSNPN, CDR2 SVGIG, per germline (reference sequence). CDR3 nucleotides: TGTGCCTGGAATACTGGAAACACCATATATTTT. Its protein is CAWNTGNTIYF.

The CDR3 bases are TGTGCTAGTGGTTTGGTAAACTTAATCCCCCCAAATGAGCAGTTCTTC. Translated: CASGLVNLIPPNEQFF. V usage is TRBV12-5 and J usage is TRBJ2-1; D remains ambiguous. V lost 0 bases and J lost 7, with 16 bases in between. Germline loops: CDR1 LGHNT, CDR2 FRNRAP. The CDR3 totals 16 residues.

The chain combines TRBV30 with TRBJ1-1; 7 bases line up with TRBD1. CDR1 GTSNPN and CDR2 SVGIG come from the germline V gene (reference sequence). Trimming cost V 7 bases and J 1 base; bases outside gene matches: 6. The CDR3 runs 13 residues. Written as DNA, the CDR3 is TGTGCCTCACGGACAGGACCGAACACTGAAGCTTTCTTT. It specifies CASRTGPNTEAFF.

The chain carries TRBV28 and TRBJ1-6; TRBD1 is a possible D gene (5 bases). Germline V gene data show CDR1 as MDHEN and CDR2 as SYDVKM. The CDR3 has 12 residues. V was trimmed by 7 bases and J by 10 bases, leaving 11 bases between them. In DNA, the CDR3 is TGTGCCAGCACGTCAGGGATCTCACCCCTCCACTTT. The encoded protein is CASTSGISPLHF.

The chain carries TRBV2 and TRBJ1-6, with D tentatively TRBD1 (6 bases). Between the trimmed V and J ends, which lost 8 bases and 5 bases, there was a span of 10 bases. In germline, CDR1 is SNHLY, CDR2 FYNNEI. The CDR3 runs 13 residues. CDR3 nucleotides: TGTGCCAGCGGACAGATAGATAATTCACCCCTCCACTTT. Its translation is CASGQIDNSPLHF.

The V gene is TRBV5-1, the J gene TRBJ2-7, with 9 nucleotides matching TRBD1. This CDR3 is built from 13 residues. From germline, CDR1 is SGHRS and CDR2 YFSETQ. Trimming removed 4 bases from V and 7 bases from J; junction bases left unmatched: 6. CDR3 in amino acids: CASSRTGAEEQYF. The CDR3 DNA reads as TGCGCCAGCAGCAGGACAGGGGCTGAAGAGCAGTACTTC.

This chain uses TRBV7-6 with TRBJ1-6, with unresolved D. Trimming pared 0 bases from V and 10 bases from J, leaving 10 bases between. Germline CDR1 SGHVS, CDR2 FNYEAQ. The CDR3 length is 14 residues. The CDR3 sequence: CASSLAFGESPLHF. The CDR3 nucleotides are TGTGCCAGCAGCTTAGCGTTCGGGGAATCACCCCTCCACTTT.

A few counts support this clone. The chain uses TRBV18 and TRBJ2-1, with 9 positions matching TRBD2. CDR3 size: 13 residues. Germline trimming cut 2 bases from V and 9 bases from J; bases unmatched to any gene: 2. Per germline, CDR1 KGHSH and CDR2 LQKENI. The CDR3 coding sequence is TGTGCCAGCTCACCATTAGCGGGAGTTGAGCAGTTCTTC. Protein product: CASSPLAGVEQFF. Complete variable domain (other parts from reference TRBV18 and TRBJ2-1): NAGVMQNPRHLVRRRGQEARLRCSPMKGHSHVYWYRQLPEEGLKFMVYLQKENIIDESGMPKERFSAEFPKEGPSILRIQQVVRGDSAAYFCASSPLAGVEQFFGPGTRLTVL.

This rearrangement joins TRBV5-1 to TRBJ1-2, with D possibly matching TRBD1 (5 bases). From germline, CDR1 is SGHRS and CDR2 YFSETQ. The CDR3 is 13 amino acids. Deletions cut 6 bases from V and 4 bases from J, with 13 bases between. CDR3 amino acids: CASTTGSAYGYTF. The CDR3 nucleotides are TGCGCCAGCACAACAGGCAGCGCCTATGGCTACACCTTC.

V is TRBV18 and J is TRBJ1-1; 8 positions agree with TRBD1. J lost 4 bases, V lost 3 bases, and 4 bases had no gene match. Germline V gene lookup returns CDR1 KGHSH and CDR2 LQKENI. CDR3 length equals 14 residues. The CDR3 sequence is CASSPGQGVTEAFF. CDR3 coding DNA: TGTGCCAGCTCACCCGGACAGGGAGTCACTGAAGCTTTCTTT.

The rearrangement links TRBV6-2 or TRBV6-3 to TRBJ1-2, with 7 bases lining up with TRBD1. This CDR3 is built from 15 residues. V shed 3 bases, J shed 4 bases, and the junction held 8 bases outside the gene matches. Germline values: CDR1 MNHEY, CDR2 SVGEGT. The CDR3 loop reads CASSYPPTGPYGYTF. The CDR3 nucleotides read TGTGCCAGCAGTTATCCGCCGACAGGGCCCTATGGCTACACCTTC.

This clone has more than one count but fewer than ten. The chain uses TRBV19 and TRBJ1-2; TRBD1 aligns across 7 bases. The germline V gene has CDR1 LNHDA and CDR2 SQIVND (reference sequence). With 4 bases clipped from V and 5 bases from J, the junction kept 10 bases outside the gene matches. The CDR3 totals 15 residues. The CDR3 loop is CASSSPGTAVYGYTF. DNA for the CDR3: TGTGCCAGTAGTAGTCCCGGGACAGCGGTTTATGGCTACACCTTC.

The chain joins TRBV9 to TRBJ2-7, with TRBD2 as a possible D gene (6 bases). The germline gives CDR1 SGDLS, CDR2 YYNGEE. Trimming removed 5 bases from V and 6 bases from J, with 21 bases in between. The CDR3 has 15 residues. In DNA form, the CDR3 reads TGTGCCAGCAGAACCACCGGGACTCTCTCTTCCGAGCAGTACGTC. This gives the protein CASRTTGTLSSEQYV.

J is TRBJ2-5 and V is TRBV6-6, with 8 bases that match TRBD1. The ends lost 5 bases at V and 5 bases at J; junction bases unmatched: 10. CDR1 and CDR2 (germline): MNHNY, SVGAGI (reference sequence). The CDR3 is 15 residues long. In DNA form, the CDR3 reads TGTGCCAGCAGTCAGGGGGCCGGCCTTGGGGAGACCCAGTACTTC. Amino acids: CASSQGAGLGETQYF.

This chain links TRBV9 with TRBJ1-4, with D maybe TRBD1 (6 bases). Deletions cut 3 bases from V and 2 bases from J, with 11 bases between. This CDR3 contains 15 residues. Germline loops: CDR1 SGDLS, CDR2 YYNGEE. This CDR3 reads CASSGMDSTNEKLFF. CDR3 bases: TGTGCCAGCAGCGGGATGGACAGCACTAATGAAAAACTGTTTTTT.

This clone was seen once. The chain carries TRBV5-4 and TRBJ2-7; possible D gene TRBD1, 6 bases. The germline gives CDR1 SGHNT, CDR2 YYREEE (reference sequence). The CDR3 has 12 residues. The V and J ends lost 3 bases and 3 bases respectively, with 7 bases between them. The CDR3 is CASSSQGYEQYF. CDR3 bases: TGTGCCAGCAGCTCACAGGGCTACGAGCAGTACTTC.

The rearrangement joins TRBV9 to TRBJ1-4; D gene uncertain. The CDR3 runs to 15 residues. Trimming pared 3 bases from V and 0 bases from J, leaving 9 bases between. Germline values: CDR1 SGDLS, CDR2 YYNGEE. The CDR3 loop is CASSAQLSTNEKLFF. For the CDR3, the DNA is TGTGCCAGCAGCGCACAGCTTTCAACTAATGAAAAACTGTTTTTT.

The rearrangement joins TRBV29-1 to TRBJ2-1; maybe TRBD2 (5 bases). Per the germline V gene, CDR1 is SQVTM and CDR2 is ANQGSEA. Trimming took 4 bases from V and 6 from J, leaving 16 bases between them. CDR3 length equals 14 residues. This CDR3 reads CSVAGGRESNEQFF. DNA for the CDR3: TGCAGCGTTGCCGGCGGGCGAGAGAGCAATGAGCAGTTCTTC.

The rearrangement links TRBV2 to TRBJ1-5, with TRBD1 matching over 10 bases. CDR3 length equals 15 residues. The V gene's germline CDR1 is SNHLY and CDR2 FYNNEI. Trimming cost V 3 bases and J 7 bases; bases outside gene matches: 6. CDR3 in DNA: TGTGCCAGCAGTGAGACAGGGGGCGCTTTGCAGCCCCAGCATTTT. Residues: CASSETGGALQPQHF. Full variable domain (rest looked up from reference TRBV2 and TRBJ1-5): EPEVTQTPSHQVTQMGQEVILRCVPISNHLYFYWYRQILGQKVEFLVSFYNNEISEKSEIFDDQFSVERPDGSNFTLKIRSTKLEDSAMYFCASSETGGALQPQHFGDGTRLSIL.

CDR3 nucleotide sequence: TGTGCCAGCAAAATTTCCAGGGCCGGGGAGCTGTTTTTT. Its protein product is CASKISRAGELFF. V is TRBV6-5 and J is TRBJ2-2, with a weak D call TRBD1 (5 bases). CDR3 length: 13 residues. V shed 7 bases and J shed 6 bases, with 12 bases lying between them. The germline gives CDR1 MNHEY, CDR2 SVGAGI.

This clone has a single count. The chain joins TRBV5-4 to TRBJ2-1; 8 bases map to TRBD2. J was trimmed by 4 bases and V by 5 bases; bases with no gene match: 11. Germline lookup yields CDR1 SGHNT and CDR2 YYREEE (reference sequence). The CDR3 totals 16 residues. Written as DNA, the CDR3 is TGTGCCAGCAGACCTCCCGGGGGGGGCGTGTACAATGAGCAGTTCTTC. This encodes CASRPPGGGVYNEQFF.

In this sample, this clone turned up a few times. The chain combines TRBV2 with TRBJ1-2; D gene uncertain. Germline CDR1 reads SNHLY; CDR2 reads FYNNEI. The CDR3 runs to 12 residues. V lost 6 bases and J lost 3, with 8 bases in between. CDR3 sequence (DNA): TGTGCCAGCAGAATAAAATACTATGGCTACACCTTC. Protein: CASRIKYYGYTF.

This chain links TRBV7-3 with TRBJ1-6, with unresolved D. From germline, CDR1 is SGHTA and CDR2 FQGTGA. The V gene lost 3 bases and the J gene lost 6 bases, with 6 bases spanning the gap. CDR3 length: 13 residues. The CDR3 region has the DNA TGTGCCAGCAGCTTTTCGTCTAATTCACCCCTCCACTTT. It specifies CASSFSSNSPLHF.

The chain combines TRBV2 with TRBJ2-5; 12 nucleotides match TRBD2. CDR3 length: 15 residues. The ends lost 6 bases at V and 1 base at J; junction bases unmatched: 3. The germline V gene has CDR1 SNHLY and CDR2 FYNNEI. Here the CDR3 DNA reads TGTGCCAGCAGGTGGACTAGCGGGGCCCAAGAGACCCAGTACTTC. This translates into CASRWTSGAQETQYF.